The 31 T cell receptor beta chains given below trace back to one sample, sequenced in a study of control samples from healthy donors and cancer patients. Only in-frame clones appear in the TCRdb table, and some are missing; sequencing was by immunoSEQ multiplex PCR. This sample has around 120,000 clones, with approximately 94% found just once. Sequencing was done on a sample of blood. The receptors were sampled from a man aged 30 to 39 in good health.

The CDR3 loop is CASSPGGQNRYNSPLHF. The CDR3 DNA reads TGTGCCAGCTCACCAGGGGGACAGAATCGATATAATTCACCCCTCCACTTT. The chain is built from TRBV18 and TRBJ1-6; 7 bases are a match to TRBD1. There are 17 residues in the CDR3. Per the germline V gene, CDR1 is KGHSH and CDR2 is LQKENI. Trimming took 2 bases from V and 4 from J; bases not matched to a gene: 8.

The chain joins TRBV6-1 to TRBJ1-5, with D perhaps matching TRBD1 (6 bases). The CDR3 runs to 13 residues. Germline V gene sequence: CDR1 MNHNS, CDR2 SASEGT. Trimming pared 6 bases from V and 4 bases from J, leaving 10 bases between. The CDR3 region has the DNA TGTGCCAGCAGACAGGGAAGGAATCAGCCCCAGCATTTT. Translated: CASRQGRNQPQHF.

The chain uses TRBV7-2 and TRBJ1-1; tentatively, D is TRBD1 (5 bases). This CDR3 is built from 15 residues. Trimming removed 3 bases from V and 0 bases from J, with 11 bases in between. Germline CDR1 SGHTA, CDR2 FQGNSA. CDR3 DNA sequence: TGTGCCAGCAGCTTTGGGACGCAGATGAACACTGAAGCTTTCTTT. Translating it yields CASSFGTQMNTEAFF. The full variable domain, its missing parts supplied by reference TRBV7-2 and TRBJ1-1, is GAGVSQSPSNKVTEKGKDVELRCDPISGHTALYWYRQSLGQGLEFLIYFQGNSAPDKSGLPSDRFSAERTGGSVSTLTIQRTQQEDSAVYLCASSFGTQMNTEAFFGQGTRLTVV.

The V gene is TRBV5-5, the J gene TRBJ2-7; D call uncertain. The germline V gene has CDR1 SGHKS and CDR2 YYEKEE (reference sequence). V dropped 2 bases and J dropped 6 bases, with 9 bases sitting between them. This CDR3 has 12 residues. In nucleotides, the CDR3 is TGTGCCAGCAGCTTCTCGGATGGCGAGCAGTACTTC. Its translation is CASSFSDGEQYF. The complete variable domain, with remaining parts taken from reference TRBV5-5 and TRBJ2-7, reads DAGVTQSPTHLIKTRGQQVTLRCSPISGHKSVSWYQQVLGQGPQFIFQYYEKEERGRGNFPDRFSARQFPNYSSELNVNALLLGDSALYLCASSFSDGEQYFGPGTRLTVT.

This chain joins TRBV7-2 and TRBJ2-3; the D gene is possibly TRBD2 (5 bases). This CDR3 region has 13 residues. Germline V gives CDR1 SGHTA, CDR2 FQGNSA. Trimming cost V 5 bases and J 4 bases, with 10 bases left between them. The CDR3 is CASSTGLSDTQYF. CDR3 bases: TGTGCCAGCAGCACTGGACTGTCAGATACGCAGTATTTT.

The chain is built from TRBV4-3 and TRBJ2-3; D might be TRBD2 (8 bases). The germline V and J ends were trimmed by 0 bases and 0 bases, with 25 bases remaining between them. There are 21 residues in the CDR3. Looked up from germline, CDR1 is LGHNA and CDR2 is YSLEER. For the CDR3, the DNA is TGCGCCAGCAGCCAAGATAGGGGGCTAGCGGGTTGGTCCTCTAGCACAGATACGCAGTATTTT. Its protein product is CASSQDRGLAGWSSSTDTQYF.

The CDR3: CASSGTGWDTDTQYF. CDR3 coding DNA: TGTGCCAGCAGTGGGACCGGGTGGGACACAGATACGCAGTATTTT. The chain carries TRBV5-6 and TRBJ2-3; D is possibly TRBD1 or TRBD2 (5 bases each). Trimming cost V 5 bases and J 2 bases, with 15 bases left between them. This CDR3 has 15 amino acids. Germline CDR1 reads SGHDT; CDR2 reads YYEEEE.

The genes are TRBV4-3 and TRBJ1-6; D not certain. CDR3 length: 16 amino acids. Between the trimmed V and J ends, which lost 3 bases and 3 bases, there was a span of 12 bases. Germline CDR1 is LGHNA and CDR2 is YSLEER. This CDR3 reads CASSHRRELYNSPLHF. The CDR3 DNA sequence: TGCGCCAGCAGCCATAGACGGGAGCTCTATAATTCACCCCTCCACTTT.

The V call is TRBV19, the J call TRBJ1-2; D may be TRBD1 (5 bases). CDR1 and CDR2 from the germline V gene are LNHDA and SQIVND (reference sequence). This CDR3 region has 15 residues. V lost 2 bases, J lost 4 bases, and 14 bases lay in between. CDR3 sequence reads: CASSISGPGFYGYTF. For the CDR3, the DNA is TGTGCCAGTAGTATAAGCGGGCCAGGGTTCTATGGCTACACCTTC. The full variable domain, completed using reference TRBV19 and TRBJ1-2, is DGGITQSPKYLFRKEGQNVTLSCEQNLNHDAMYWYRQDPGQGLRLIYYSQIVNDFQKGDIAEGYSVSREKKESFPLTVTSAQKNPTAFYLCASSISGPGFYGYTFGSGTRLTVV.

J is TRBJ1-1 and V is TRBV7-9; D is ambiguous. This CDR3 has 13 amino acids. Trimming shortened V by 3 bases and J by 2 bases, and 7 bases separated the two germline ends. Germline V CDR1 and CDR2: SEHNR, FQNEAQ (reference sequence). The CDR3 protein is CASSLKANTEAFF. The CDR3 DNA reads TGTGCCAGCAGCTTGAAGGCTAACACTGAAGCTTTCTTT.

In its sample, this clone ranks as medium-sized (0.01 to 0.1%). The chain carries TRBV9 and TRBJ2-1; D is unresolved. CDR3 length: 12 residues. Per germline, CDR1 SGDLS and CDR2 YYNGEE. The germline V and J ends were trimmed by 3 bases and 5 bases, with 6 bases remaining between them. CDR3 residues: CASSGSNNEQFF. CDR3 coding DNA: TGTGCCAGCAGCGGATCTAACAATGAGCAGTTCTTC.

The V gene is TRBV29-1, the J gene TRBJ2-2; 10 bases fit TRBD1. CDR3 length: 15 amino acids. V lost 7 bases, J lost 6 bases, and 11 bases stayed unmatched. Germline values: CDR1 SQVTM, CDR2 ANQGSEA. CDR3 loop: CSATSTGGLAGELFF. The CDR3 nucleotides are TGCAGCGCAACCTCGACAGGGGGCTTGGCCGGGGAGCTGTTTTTT.

V usage is TRBV24-1 and J usage is TRBJ2-1; D gene uncertain. The CDR3 runs 16 residues. Germline loops: CDR1 KGHDR, CDR2 SFDVKD. With 1 base removed from V and 0 bases from J, the gap between germline ends came to 9 bases. CDR3 in DNA: TGTGCCACCAGTGATTTAGTGCGTAGCTCCTACAATGAGCAGTTCTTC. This codes for CATSDLVRSSYNEQFF.

This chain links TRBV19 with TRBJ2-1; no clear D. This CDR3 has 11 residues. From germline, CDR1 is LNHDA and CDR2 SQIVND (reference sequence). V shed 5 bases and J shed 12 bases, with 11 bases lying between them. The CDR3 nucleotides are TGTGCCAGTAGTGAAGGTATTGGGCAGTTCTTC. Encoded protein: CASSEGIGQFF.

The chain recombines TRBV5-4 with TRBJ1-4, with D perhaps TRBD1 (6 bases). The CDR3 spans 14 residues. Germline lookup yields CDR1 SGHNT and CDR2 YYREEE (reference sequence). V lost 3 bases and J 7 bases, leaving 13 bases between the germline ends. The CDR3 DNA sequence: TGTGCCAGCAGCTCGGACAGTAGGGGTGAAAAACTGTTTTTT. This translates into CASSSDSRGEKLFF.

This sequence joins TRBV13 and TRBJ1-2, with D maybe TRBD1 (6 bases). This CDR3 is 15 amino acids long. V lost 5 bases and J lost 6, with 19 bases in between. Germline V lookup: CDR1 PRHDT, CDR2 FYEKMQ (reference sequence). CDR3 DNA: TGTGCCAGCAGCCCACGGTTCGGGGGGGCTCATGGCTACACCTTC. Translation: CASSPRFGGAHGYTF.

The rearrangement joins TRBV7-8 to TRBJ2-1; 9 bases line up with TRBD2. Germline CDR1 SGHVS, CDR2 FQNEAQ. The CDR3 totals 16 residues. V was pared by 2 bases and J by 4 bases, with 6 bases of the junction left unmatched. Here the CDR3 reads CASSLTGGGAYNEQFF. In DNA, the CDR3 is TGTGCCAGCAGCTTAACGGGCGGGGGGGCTTACAATGAGCAGTTCTTC.

The chain joins TRBV7-2 to TRBJ1-2, with D maybe TRBD1 (6 bases). The germline gives CDR1 SGHTA, CDR2 FQGNSA. The CDR3 contains 15 residues. V dropped 3 bases and J dropped 8 bases, with 19 bases sitting between them. CDR3 DNA sequence: TGTGCCAGCAGCTTGCAGGGACACGGATTTGGAGGCTACACCTTC. Protein: CASSLQGHGFGGYTF.

The chain carries TRBV6-2 or TRBV6-3 and TRBJ2-7; D might be TRBD1 or TRBD2, each matching 5 bases. V shed 3 bases and J shed 6 bases, with 9 bases lying between them. The CDR3 covers 12 residues. Germline values: CDR1 MNHEY, CDR2 SVGEGT. The chain's CDR3 is CASSYQGVEQYF. In DNA, the CDR3 is TGTGCCAGCAGTTATCAGGGAGTCGAGCAGTACTTC.

The rearrangement joins TRBV6-2 or TRBV6-3 to TRBJ1-1; D call uncertain. Trimming cost V 5 bases and J 0 bases, with 16 bases left between them. Germline assignment: CDR1 MNHEY and CDR2 SVGEGT. The CDR3 length is 16 residues. The CDR3 spells CASSPVNGEVNTEAFF. CDR3 sequence (DNA): TGTGCCAGCAGTCCCGTGAACGGCGAAGTGAACACTGAAGCTTTCTTT.

This clone appeared once. The chain combines TRBV27 with TRBJ2-3; D perhaps matches TRBD2 (6 bases). Germline V gene lookup returns CDR1 MNHEY and CDR2 SMNVEV (reference sequence). This CDR3 is 14 amino acids long. Trimming removed 5 bases at V and 5 bases at J, with 14 bases between. This CDR3 is CASSATTSGDTQYF. The CDR3 region has the DNA TGTGCCAGCAGTGCGACGACTAGTGGAGATACGCAGTATTTT.

The rearrangement links TRBV27 to TRBJ2-2, with D hard to call. CDR1 and CDR2 from the germline V gene are MNHEY and SMNVEV (reference sequence). Trimming shortened V by 3 bases and J by 4 bases, and 6 bases separated the two germline ends. The CDR3 covers 13 residues. The CDR3 region has the DNA TGTGCCAGCAGTTTTGGATTCACCGGGGAGCTGTTTTTT. Its translation: CASSFGFTGELFF.

This chain links TRBV7-2 with TRBJ2-3; TRBD2 agrees at 14 bases. CDR1 is SGHTA and CDR2 is FQGNSA in the germline V gene. J lost 1 base, V lost 4 bases, and 4 bases had no gene match. CDR3 length: 17 amino acids. The DNA of the CDR3 is TGTGCCAGCAGCTCCCCGGGACTAGCGGGGGGCACAGATACGCAGTATTTT. Its translation is CASSSPGLAGGTDTQYF.

This chain uses TRBV6-1 with TRBJ1-5; 7 bases map to TRBD1. Trimming at V came to 2 bases and at J to 3 bases, leaving 4 bases not matched to a gene. This CDR3 has 15 amino acids. Germline-derived CDR1 and CDR2 are MNHNS and SASEGT. The CDR3 protein is CASSETTGINQPQHF. The CDR3, as DNA: TGTGCCAGCAGTGAAACGACAGGGATCAATCAGCCCCAGCATTTT.

The gene calls are TRBV28 and TRBJ1-2; 9 bases agree with TRBD1. This CDR3 comprises 14 residues. Germline-derived CDR1 and CDR2 are MDHEN and SYDVKM. The trim removed 7 bases at V and 5 bases at J, leaving 8 bases unmatched. CDR3 loop: CASTLGQGSYGYTF. The DNA for the CDR3 is TGTGCCAGCACCCTAGGACAGGGGAGTTATGGCTACACCTTC.

This chain uses TRBV19 with TRBJ1-5; 7 bases line up with TRBD1. V was pared by 5 bases and J by 4 bases, with 5 bases of the junction left unmatched. The CDR3 length is 14 residues. CDR1 and CDR2 from the germline V gene are LNHDA and SQIVND (reference sequence). The CDR3 loop is CASSGGQENQPQHF. As DNA, the CDR3 is TGTGCCAGTAGTGGCGGACAGGAGAATCAGCCCCAGCATTTT. The full variable domain, in which reference TRBV19 and TRBJ1-5 provide the parts outside the CDR3, is DGGITQSPKYLFRKEGQNVTLSCEQNLNHDAMYWYRQDPGQGLRLIYYSQIVNDFQKGDIAEGYSVSREKKESFPLTVTSAQKNPTAFYLCASSGGQENQPQHFGDGTRLSIL.

The chain is built from TRBV10-2 and TRBJ1-5; 9 positions match TRBD1. The V segment lost 3 bases and the J segment 7 bases; nucleotides outside the gene matches: 7. There are 15 residues in the CDR3. CDR1 WSHSY and CDR2 SAAADI come from the germline V gene. CDR3 nucleotides: TGCGCCAGCAGTGAAAGGGACAGGGTAAGCCAGCCCCAGCATTTT. Translating it yields CASSERDRVSQPQHF.

The chain links TRBV7-9 to TRBJ1-5; possibly TRBD1 for D (6 bases). V lost 1 base to trimming and J lost 4 bases, with 11 bases between them. The CDR3 loop spans 15 amino acids. Per the germline V gene, CDR1 is SEHNR and CDR2 is FQNEAQ (reference sequence). CDR3 nucleotides: TGTGCCAGCAGCTTAGAGCCAGGGGATAATCAGCCCCAGCATTTT. Its translation is CASSLEPGDNQPQHF.

This chain connects TRBV5-1 to TRBJ1-6; D gene ambiguous. This CDR3 region has 13 residues. Germline V gives CDR1 SGHRS, CDR2 YFSETQ. Trimming cost V 2 bases and J 5 bases, with 5 bases left between them. The CDR3 region is CASSFGDNSPLHF. CDR3 DNA: TGCGCCAGCAGCTTTGGAGATAATTCACCCCTCCACTTT.

This rearrangement joins TRBV4-2 to TRBJ1-4, with D unclear. The CDR3 covers 16 residues. Germline CDR1 reads LGHNA; CDR2 reads YNFKEQ. V shed 0 bases and J shed 2 bases, with 10 bases lying between them. Here the CDR3 reads CASSQDGEPTNEKLFF. DNA of the CDR3: TGTGCCAGCAGCCAAGACGGCGAGCCTACTAATGAAAAACTGTTTTTT.

The chain links TRBV29-1 to TRBJ2-5; D unresolved. CDR1 and CDR2 (germline): SQVTM, ANQGSEA. The ends were cut back, 3 bases at V and 4 bases at J, with 3 bases in the middle. There are 10 residues in the CDR3. The CDR3 DNA follows: TGCAGCGTTGATGGAGAGACCCAGTACTTC. It yields the protein CSVDGETQYF.